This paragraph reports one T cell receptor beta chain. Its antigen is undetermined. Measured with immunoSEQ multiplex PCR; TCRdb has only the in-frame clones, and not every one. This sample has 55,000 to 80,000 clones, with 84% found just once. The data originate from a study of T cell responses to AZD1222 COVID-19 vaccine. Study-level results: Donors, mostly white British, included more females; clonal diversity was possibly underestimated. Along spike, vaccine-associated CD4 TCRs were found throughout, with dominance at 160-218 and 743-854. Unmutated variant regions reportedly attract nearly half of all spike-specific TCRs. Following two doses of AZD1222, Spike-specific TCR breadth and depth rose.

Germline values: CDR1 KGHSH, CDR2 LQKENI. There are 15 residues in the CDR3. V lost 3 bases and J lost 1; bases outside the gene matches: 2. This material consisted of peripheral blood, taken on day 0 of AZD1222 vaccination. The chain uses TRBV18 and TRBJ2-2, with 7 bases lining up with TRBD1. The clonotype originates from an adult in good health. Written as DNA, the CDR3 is TGTGCCAGCTCACCTGGACAGGTGAACACCGGGGAGCTGTTTTTT. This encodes CASSPGQVNTGELFF. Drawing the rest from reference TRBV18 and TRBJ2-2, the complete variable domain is NAGVMQNPRHLVRRRGQEARLRCSPMKGHSHVYWYRQLPEEGLKFMVYLQKENIIDESGMPKERFSAEFPKEGPSILRIQQVVRGDSAAYFCASSPGQVNTGELFFGEGSRLTVL.